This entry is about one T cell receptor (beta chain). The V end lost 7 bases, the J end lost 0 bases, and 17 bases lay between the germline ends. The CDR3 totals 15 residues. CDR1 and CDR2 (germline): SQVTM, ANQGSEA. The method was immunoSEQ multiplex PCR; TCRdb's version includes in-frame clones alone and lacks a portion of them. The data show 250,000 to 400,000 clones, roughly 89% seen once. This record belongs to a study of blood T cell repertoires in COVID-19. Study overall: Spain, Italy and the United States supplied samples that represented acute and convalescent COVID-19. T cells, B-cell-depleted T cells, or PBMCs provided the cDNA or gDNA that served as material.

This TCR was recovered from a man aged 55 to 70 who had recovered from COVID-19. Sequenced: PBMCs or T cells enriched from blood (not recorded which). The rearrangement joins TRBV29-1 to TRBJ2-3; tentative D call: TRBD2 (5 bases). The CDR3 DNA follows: TGCAGCGCTGCCAAGGGCGGGTTTAGCACAGATACGCAGTATTTT. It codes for CSAAKGGFSTDTQYF.